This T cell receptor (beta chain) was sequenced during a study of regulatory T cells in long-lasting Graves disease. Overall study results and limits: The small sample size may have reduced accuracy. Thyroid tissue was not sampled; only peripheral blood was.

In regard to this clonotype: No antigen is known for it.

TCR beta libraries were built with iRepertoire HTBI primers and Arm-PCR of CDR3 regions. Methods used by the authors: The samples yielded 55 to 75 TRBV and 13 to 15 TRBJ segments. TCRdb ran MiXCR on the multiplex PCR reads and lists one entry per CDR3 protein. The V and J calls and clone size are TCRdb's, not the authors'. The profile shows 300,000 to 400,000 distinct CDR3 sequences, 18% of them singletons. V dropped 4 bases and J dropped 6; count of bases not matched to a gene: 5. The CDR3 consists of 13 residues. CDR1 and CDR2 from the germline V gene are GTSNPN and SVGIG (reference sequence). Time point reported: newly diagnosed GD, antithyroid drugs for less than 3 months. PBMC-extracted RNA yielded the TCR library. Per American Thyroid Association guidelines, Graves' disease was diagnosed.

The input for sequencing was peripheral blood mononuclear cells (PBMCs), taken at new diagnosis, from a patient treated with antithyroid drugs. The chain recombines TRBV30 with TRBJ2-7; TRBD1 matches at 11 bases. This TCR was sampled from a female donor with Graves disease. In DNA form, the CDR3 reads TGTGCCTGGATCAGGACAGGGGGCGCCGAGCAGTACTTC. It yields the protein CAWIRTGGAEQYF.